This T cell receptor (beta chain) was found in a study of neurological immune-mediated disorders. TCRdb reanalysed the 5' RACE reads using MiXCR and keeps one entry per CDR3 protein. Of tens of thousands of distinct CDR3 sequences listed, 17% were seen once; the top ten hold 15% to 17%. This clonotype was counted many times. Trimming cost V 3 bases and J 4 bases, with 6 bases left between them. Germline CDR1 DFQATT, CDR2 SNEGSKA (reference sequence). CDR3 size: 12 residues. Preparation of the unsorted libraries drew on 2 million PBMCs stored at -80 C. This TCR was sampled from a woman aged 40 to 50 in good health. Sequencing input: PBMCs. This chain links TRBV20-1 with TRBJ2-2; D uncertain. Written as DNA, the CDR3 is TGCAGTGCTAGTCGGGCCACCGGGGAGCTGTTTTTT. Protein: CSASRATGELFF.